These 14 T cell receptor beta chains share one sample of origin, sequenced in a study of T cell changes during pregnancy in multiple sclerosis. The data were produced by immunoSEQ multiplex PCR, yet TCRdb's version contains in-frame clones alone and is incomplete. Altogether 50,000 to 70,000 clones are present, 80% to 95% being singletons, with the ten largest covering more than 1.3%. This specimen consisted of peripheral blood, obtained in the second trimester of pregnancy. These receptors were taken from a female donor with multiple sclerosis, enrolled in a pregnancy study.

The genes are TRBV6-5 and TRBJ1-1; D unresolved. The CDR3 runs 11 residues. Germline lookup yields CDR1 MNHEY and CDR2 SVGAGI. Trimming took off 5 bases at V and 7 bases at J, with 8 bases between the two ends. CDR3 protein: CASSRGIEAFF. For the CDR3, the DNA is TGTGCCAGCAGTCGAGGAATTGAAGCTTTCTTT.

The chain joins TRBV2 to TRBJ2-7; 8 bases are a match to TRBD2. Germline V gives CDR1 SNHLY, CDR2 FYNNEI. This CDR3 has 14 amino acids. The V and J ends lost 6 bases and 4 bases, in that order; junction bases with no gene match: 8. The CDR3 DNA reads as TGTGCCAGCAGGGACCTAGCGGGCGCGTACGAGCAGTACTTC. Translation gives CASRDLAGAYEQYF.

CDR3 nucleotides: TGTGCCAGTAGCGGGACAGGGGGTCGTCAGCCCCAGCATTTT. It encodes CASSGTGGRQPQHF. The chain is built from TRBV19 and TRBJ1-5; TRBD1 agrees at 11 bases. There are 14 residues in the CDR3. Germline CDR1 and CDR2: LNHDA and SQIVND (reference sequence). J gave up 6 bases and V 6 bases, and 4 bases lay outside the gene matches.

This clone was seen more than once but under ten times. The chain has TRBV7-2 and TRBJ2-7, with TRBD1 identical over 7 bases. With V trimmed by 2 bases and J by 3 bases, 4 bases remained unmatched. There are 14 residues in the CDR3. Germline CDR1 and CDR2: SGHTA and FQGNSA. The CDR3, as DNA: TGTGCCAGCAGCTTAACGCCAGGGGGCTACGAGCAGTACTTC. Translation gives CASSLTPGGYEQYF.

The genes are TRBV5-4 and TRBJ2-1; 10 bases match TRBD2. The CDR3 runs to 15 residues. Germline V gene sequence: CDR1 SGHNT, CDR2 YYREEE (reference sequence). J lost 5 bases, V lost 5 bases, and 7 bases had no gene match. The CDR3, as DNA: TGTGCCAGCAGACAAGGACTAGCGGAGGACAATGAGCAGTTCTTC. Residues: CASRQGLAEDNEQFF.

The chain combines TRBV19 with TRBJ1-2; possible D gene TRBD1, 6 bases. The CDR3 has 15 residues. Germline V gene lookup returns CDR1 LNHDA and CDR2 SQIVND (reference sequence). The germline V and J ends were trimmed by 3 bases and 1 base, with 12 bases remaining between them. CDR3 region: CASSILDSNNYGYTF. The CDR3 nucleotides are TGTGCCAGTAGTATTTTGGACAGTAATAACTATGGCTACACCTTC.

The J gene is TRBJ2-7, the V gene TRBV7-8, with D perhaps matching TRBD1 (5 bases). Trimming took 3 bases from V and 0 from J, leaving 12 bases between them. Germline CDR1 reads SGHVS; CDR2 reads FQNEAQ. The CDR3 covers 15 residues. The CDR3 sequence is CASSFTGRSSYEQYF. CDR3 DNA sequence: TGTGCCAGCAGCTTCACAGGCCGAAGCTCCTACGAGCAGTACTTC.

V usage is TRBV10-3 and J usage is TRBJ2-1, with D uncertain. The V and J ends lost 4 bases and 10 bases respectively, with 14 bases between them. CDR1 ENHRY and CDR2 SYGVKD come from the germline V gene. The CDR3 consists of 13 residues. CDR3 in DNA: TGTGCCATCAGTGGTGGAAAGGTCGGGGAGCAGTTCTTC. It translates to CAISGGKVGEQFF.

The chain recombines TRBV27 with TRBJ1-2, with 9 positions matching TRBD1. J gave up 7 bases and V 5 bases, and 8 bases lay outside the gene matches. There are 14 residues in the CDR3. CDR1 is MNHEY, CDR2 SMNVEV, per germline (reference sequence). In DNA, the CDR3 is TGTGCCAGCAGTCCCGGGACAGGGAGAGGTGGCTACACCTTC. It encodes CASSPGTGRGGYTF.

The chain joins TRBV4-1 to TRBJ2-3, with 14 nucleotides matching TRBD2. The CDR3 consists of 21 residues. Germline lookup yields CDR1 MGHRA and CDR2 YSYEKL. With 4 bases clipped from V and 0 bases from J, the junction kept 15 bases outside the gene matches. The CDR3 DNA reads as TGCGCCAGCAGCCGCATCCGCGGGACTAGCGGGAGTATCAGGAGCACAGATACGCAGTATTTT. This codes for CASSRIRGTSGSIRSTDTQYF.

The chain joins TRBV7-9 to TRBJ2-7; D call uncertain. There are 12 residues in the CDR3. V was cut by 2 bases and J by 7 bases, with 9 bases left in between. CDR1 is SEHNR and CDR2 is FQNEAQ in the germline V gene (reference sequence). CDR3 sequence (DNA): TGTGCCAGCAGCTTATCTATAAGAGAGCAGTACTTC. Amino acid sequence: CASSLSIREQYF.

A few counts support this clone. The chain combines TRBV28 with TRBJ2-7, with 9 nucleotides matching TRBD1. CDR1 and CDR2 from the germline V gene are MDHEN and SYDVKM. V dropped 5 bases and J dropped 6; count of bases not matched to a gene: 8. There are 14 residues in the CDR3. CDR3 amino acids: CASSPGTGYSEQYF. The CDR3 bases are TGTGCCAGCAGTCCCGGGACAGGGTACTCCGAGCAGTACTTC.

The chain employs TRBV6-1 and TRBJ1-6, with 7 bases aligning to TRBD1. Trimming at V came to 5 bases and at J to 10 bases, leaving 11 bases not matched to a gene. The CDR3 is made up of 15 amino acids. CDR1 and CDR2 (germline): MNHNS, SASEGT. The CDR3 loop reads CASSKTGMPQSPLHF. In nucleotides, the CDR3 is TGTGCCAGCAGTAAGACAGGGATGCCCCAGTCACCCCTCCACTTT.

The chain uses TRBV2 and TRBJ1-1, with TRBD1 matching over 7 bases. CDR1 SNHLY and CDR2 FYNNEI come from the germline V gene. V dropped 6 bases and J dropped 6; count of bases not matched to a gene: 7. This CDR3 has 13 amino acids. The CDR3 is CASRKGAKSEAFF. The CDR3 bases are TGTGCCAGCAGGAAGGGGGCGAAGTCTGAAGCTTTCTTT.